These T cell receptor beta chains were read from a single sample in a study of blood T cell repertoires in COVID-19. TCRdb's table, derived via immunoSEQ multiplex PCR, lists solely in-frame clones and lacks some. The table has about 240,000 clones, approximately 78% seen once. The sequenced sample consisted of peripheral blood. All receptors come from a woman aged 55-69 years with active or convalescent COVID-19. The CDR3 runs from the conserved cysteine through the conserved F or W. The D gene is left open where the match is weak.

>-|TRBJ2-2|TRBV10-1
CASSGGQYTGELFF
TGCGCCAGCAGTGGAGGGCAGTACACCGGGGAGCTGTTTTTT
>-|TRBJ1-5|TRBV7-2
CASSTTVGFPNQPQHF
TGTGCCAGCAGCACAACAGTAGGATTTCCGAATCAGCCCCAGCATTTT
>TRBD2|TRBJ2-1|TRBV11-3
CASSLGQRGNNEQFF
TGTGCCAGCAGCTTAGGCCAGCGGGGTAACAATGAGCAGTTCTTC
>TRBD1|TRBJ2-3|TRBV6-5
CASSSPGQGFPDTQYF
TGTGCCAGCAGTTCCCCGGGACAGGGGTTTCCAGATACGCAGTATTTT
>TRBD1|TRBJ1-2|TRBV7-8
CASSRGDRGLGYGYTF
TGTGCCAGCAGCCGCGGGGACAGGGGGCTTGGGTATGGCTACACCTTC
>-|TRBJ1-2|TRBV7-9
CASSLERGIHGYTF
TGTGCCAGCAGCTTAGAGCGGGGCATCCATGGCTACACCTTC
>TRBD1|TRBJ2-2|TRBV5-1
CASRQSAGTGGIGELFF
TGCGCCAGCCGACAATCTGCCGGGACAGGGGGAATCGGGGAGCTGTTTTTT
>-|TRBJ2-5|TRBV11-2
CASSFRGLYQETQYF
TGTGCCAGCAGCTTCAGGGGATTGTACCAAGAGACCCAGTACTTC
>TRBD1|TRBJ1-1|TRBV5-1
CASREGAGSGTEAFF
TGCGCCAGCAGGGAGGGGGCAGGGAGTGGCACTGAAGCTTTCTTT
>TRBD1|TRBJ2-1|TRBV6-5
CASRRTGVSYNEQFF
TGTGCCAGCAGACGGACAGGGGTGAGCTACAATGAGCAGTTCTTC
>-|TRBJ1-1|TRBV4-3
CASSRGQLNTEAFF
TGCGCCAGCAGCCGAGGACAGTTGAACACTGAAGCTTTCTTT
>-|TRBJ1-4|TRBV6-1
CASSVLTGATNEKLFF
TGTGCCAGCAGTGTCCTTACAGGAGCAACTAATGAAAAACTGTTTTTT
>-|TRBJ1-3|TRBV2
CASNLGVGNTIYF
TGTGCCAGCAACTTAGGGGTCGGAAACACCATATATTTT
>-|TRBJ2-1|TRBV30
CAWSVRGNEQFF
TGTGCCTGGAGTGTTCGGGGGAATGAGCAGTTCTTC
>-|TRBJ2-5|TRBV6-1
CASSEQGRDWETQYF
TGTGCCAGCAGTGAACAGGGCAGGGACTGGGAGACCCAGTACTTC
>TRBD1|TRBJ2-2|TRBV19
CASSSPGGNTGELFF
TGTGCCAGTAGTAGTCCAGGGGGCAACACCGGGGAGCTGTTTTTT
>-|TRBJ1-1|TRBV7-2
CASSLPGVPNTEAFF
TGTGCCAGCAGCTTACCAGGGGTCCCGAACACTGAAGCTTTCTTT
>-|TRBJ2-1|TRBV30
CAWSTHYNEQFF
TGTGCCTGGAGTACACACTACAATGAGCAGTTCTTC
>TRBD1|TRBJ1-5|TRBV30
CAWSVPGQYSNQPQHF
TGTGCCTGGAGTGTACCGGGACAGTATAGCAATCAGCCCCAGCATTTT
>TRBD1|TRBJ1-2|TRBV11-2
CASSLRDRSYGYTF
TGTGCCAGCAGCTTACGGGACAGGTCCTATGGCTACACCTTC
>TRBD1|TRBJ1-2|TRBV12-5
CASGLGDRGYGYTF
TGTGCTAGTGGTTTGGGGGACAGGGGATATGGCTACACCTTC
>-|TRBJ1-1|TRBV2
CATKGRGNTEAFF
TGTGCCACCAAGGGGAGGGGGAACACTGAAGCTTTCTTT
>TRBD1|TRBJ1-4|TRBV6-6
CASSRQGAREKLFF
TGTGCCAGCAGCCGACAGGGGGCTCGTGAAAAACTGTTTTTT
>TRBD1|TRBJ2-7|TRBV19
CASSPHPGQSAYEQYF
TGTGCCAGTAGTCCTCATCCGGGACAGTCGGCCTACGAGCAGTACTTC
>TRBD2|TRBJ2-6|TRBV7-2
CASSPSLAGLSGANVLTF
TGTGCCAGCAGCCCTTCCCTAGCGGGGCTCTCTGGGGCCAACGTCCTGACTTTC
>TRBD1|TRBJ1-2|TRBV6-5
CASTNSDRAGGYTF
TGTGCCAGCACCAACTCGGACAGGGCAGGAGGCTACACCTTC
>-|TRBJ2-3|TRBV3-1/TRBV3-2
CASTAGTRGNTQYF
TGTGCCAGCACCGCCGGGACCCGGGGGAATACGCAGTATTTT
>TRBD1|TRBJ2-3|TRBV10-1
CASSEGTGVDTQYF
TGCGCCAGCAGTGAAGGGACAGGGGTAGATACGCAGTATTTT
>-|TRBJ2-3|TRBV30
CAWEGRGSTDTQYF
TGTGCCTGGGAGGGCAGGGGCAGCACAGATACGCAGTATTTT
>-|TRBJ1-1|TRBV19
CASSEGVRTEAFF
TGTGCCAGTAGCGAAGGGGTTAGGACTGAAGCTTTCTTT
>-|TRBJ1-6|TRBV2
CASSVQNYNSPLHF
TGTGCCAGCAGTGTGCAGAACTATAATTCACCCCTCCACTTT
>TRBD1|TRBJ2-2|TRBV7-7
CASSLGTVNTGELFF
TGTGCTAGCAGCCTCGGGACAGTGAACACCGGGGAGCTGTTTTTT